The T cell receptor beta chain under discussion was sequenced for a study of beta chain features in type 1 diabetes. Trimming took off 0 bases at V and 9 bases at J, with 9 bases between the two ends. Germline-derived CDR1 and CDR2 are LGHNA and YNFKEQ. There are 13 residues in the CDR3. The study, taken as a whole, reports: Among all four CD4+ subsets, Type 1 diabetes patients had TCRB CDR3s that were moderately but significantly shorter. It was possible that PCR favored shorter templates, equally so in patients and controls.

Every bit of the isolated RNA underwent reverse transcription, so sequencing read expressed TCRB transcripts. TCRdb keeps only in-frame clones here, not all; method: immunoSEQ multiplex PCR. Of around 170,000 clones in the sample, about 9% were seen once. Only a few counts were recorded for this clone. Antigen specificity is unknown. Every donor had blood drawn once into heparin, roughly 110 mL on average. Via CD45RO/CCR7/CD25/CD127/CD95/CD27, cells of the CD4+ naive, central memory, regulatory and stem cell-like memory subsets were sorted. The receptor's source is a woman aged 25 to 45 with type 1 diabetes. The rearrangement uses TRBV4-2 and TRBJ2-1, with a weak D call TRBD2 (5 bases). Sample: central memory CD4+ T cells from blood. CDR3 bases: TGTGCCAGCAGCCAAGACCGGGATGGTGAGCAGTTCTTC. Its protein product is CASSQDRDGEQFF.